The following is a TCR beta chain sequence with its context. This CDR3 contains 13 residues. Trimming removed 0 bases at V and 10 bases at J, with 10 bases between. Looked up from germline, CDR1 is SGHTA and CDR2 is FQGNSA. The sample originates from a study of T cell repertoires and HLA-DP antigens. TCRdb's copy holds only in-frame clones and misses some; the assay was immunoSEQ multiplex PCR. The data show some 1,300 clones, with approximately 70% seen just once and 46% held by the top ten. After approximately 15 days, CD4+ cells were restimulated roughly 24 h with the same allogeneic DPB1. Stimulation used HeLa cells expressing transduced HLA-DPA1/DPB1, HLA-DM, invariant chain and CD80. Untouched CD4+ T cells were isolated by negative selection, averaging approximately 98% purity.

The sequence was obtained from a man between 60 and 75 years old in good health and CMV-seronegative. Sequencing input: CD137- CD4+ T cells from cultured PBMCs. The gene calls are TRBV7-2 and TRBJ2-1, with a weak D call TRBD2 (5 bases). This CDR3 is CASSLALGAEQFF. The CDR3 DNA is TGTGCCAGCAGCTTAGCGTTGGGAGCGGAGCAGTTCTTC. The full variable domain, rest sourced from reference TRBV7-2 and TRBJ2-1, is GAGVSQSPSNKVTEKGKDVELRCDPISGHTALYWYRQSLGQGLEFLIYFQGNSAPDKSGLPSDRFSAERTGGSVSTLTIQRTQQEDSAVYLCASSLALGAEQFFGPGTRLTVL.